The entry below describes one TCR beta chain. Its antigen is still unknown. The authors prepared the TCRbeta library with unique molecular identifiers. TCRdb re-derived calls from the PCR reads in MiXCR, one entry per CDR3 protein. This table has about 110,000 distinct CDR3 sequences, approximately 6.6% appearing once. The entry originates in a study of T-cell reconstitution after alpha-beta-depleted transplantation in children. CDR3 length: 13 residues. Germline V gene sequence: CDR1 SQVTM, CDR2 ANQGSEA. V lost 1 base, J lost 3 bases, and 10 bases lay in between. Notes on the study in general: A year post-transplant, T-cell counts and diversity derived mostly from newly produced T cells. Expanded graft clones numbering several hundred reportedly gave rise to alpha-beta T cells about two months after transplant. Some patients showed high day-60 TCRbeta diversity, which derived from surviving recipient T cells and thymic progenitors.

This sample comprised PBMCs, mostly from graft donor cells, obtained 360 days after TCRalphabeta/CD19-depleted stem cell transplant. This TCR was recovered from a male patient between 2 and 10 years old who had a stem cell transplant for acute lymphoblastic leukemia, so the T cells may come from the graft donor. The chain recombines TRBV29-1 with TRBJ2-7; D is possibly TRBD2 (5 bases). CDR3 protein: CSVEGGQIYEQYF. The CDR3 coding sequence is TGCAGCGTTGAAGGAGGGCAGATCTACGAGCAGTACTTC.